This is a list of T cell receptor beta chains from one sample in a study of CD8+ T cells in alopecia areata. Profiling relied on immunoSEQ multiplex PCR, and the TCRdb table lists in-frame clones only, not all of them. The data show about 92,000 clones, roughly 46% seen once. Sequenced here: CD8+ T cells sorted from blood, sampled at week 24, from a patient treated with tofacitinib. The receptors come from a human donor with alopecia areata. CDR3s include the opening cysteine and the closing phenylalanine or tryptophan. A D gene is named only where the DNA matches it firmly. Size values are once, few and many counts, or a class for expanded clones, and some rows have none.

D: TRBD2
J: TRBJ2-1
size: .
V: TRBV30
DNA: TGTGCCTGGAGCGGGACTATAGCGGGAGGTCCCTACAATGAGCAGTTCTTC
CDR3: CAWSGTIAGGPYNEQFF

D: TRBD2
J: TRBJ2-7
size: .
V: TRBV4-1
DNA: TGCGCCAGCAGCCATAGCGGGAGTGGAAACGAGCAGTACTTC
CDR3: CASSHSGSGNEQYF

D: .
J: TRBJ1-2
size: .
V: TRBV6-5
DNA: TGTGCCAGCAGTTACCAGGACGTTGGGATAGGCTACACCTTC
CDR3: CASSYQDVGIGYTF

D: .
J: TRBJ2-1
size: large
V: TRBV7-9
DNA: TGTGCCAGCAGCCGGACTAATGAGCAGTTCTTC
CDR3: CASSRTNEQFF

D: .
J: TRBJ1-1
size: few
V: TRBV9
DNA: TGTGCCAGCAGCGTTGGACAGTACACTGAAGCTTTCTTT
CDR3: CASSVGQYTEAFF

D: .
J: TRBJ1-1
size: .
V: TRBV29-1
DNA: TGCAGCGTCCTCCACACTGAAGCTTTCTTT
CDR3: CSVLHTEAFF

D: TRBD1
J: TRBJ2-7
size: few
V: TRBV7-8
DNA: TGTGCCAGCAGCTCCCCCCAGGACAGGGCGAATTCCTACGAGCAGTACTTC
CDR3: CASSSPQDRANSYEQYF

D: TRBD1
J: TRBJ2-5
size: .
V: TRBV7-9
DNA: TGTGCCAGCAGCTTGGACAGGGAGGAGACCCAGTACTTC
CDR3: CASSLDREETQYF

D: TRBD1
J: TRBJ2-7
size: .
V: TRBV4-1
DNA: TGCGCCAGCAGCCAAGAGACAGGGATTCTCCACGAGCAGTACTTC
CDR3: CASSQETGILHEQYF

D: .
J: TRBJ2-7
size: .
V: TRBV9
DNA: TGTGCCAGCAGCGTAGGAAACGAGCAGTACTTC
CDR3: CASSVGNEQYF

D: .
J: TRBJ2-1
size: few
V: TRBV4-3
DNA: TGCGCCAGCAGCCAAGAAGGGGTAGGATCCTACAATGAGCAGTTCTTC
CDR3: CASSQEGVGSYNEQFF

D: TRBD1
J: TRBJ2-3
size: .
V: TRBV11-2
DNA: TGTGCCAGCAGCTCTGTCCCGGGACAGGACTTGGTTACGCAGTATTTT
CDR3: CASSSVPGQDLVTQYF

D: TRBD2
J: TRBJ2-5
size: .
V: TRBV10-3
DNA: TGTGCCATCAGTGAGGGGGGACTAGCGGGAGAGGGAGAGACCCAGTACTTC
CDR3: CAISEGGLAGEGETQYF

D: .
J: TRBJ2-7
size: .
V: TRBV6-5
DNA: TGTGCCAGCAGTTACGACAGTTCCTACGAGCAGTACTTC
CDR3: CASSYDSSYEQYF

D: TRBD1
J: TRBJ2-5
size: few
V: TRBV7-2
DNA: TGTGCCAGCAGCGGATGGACAGGGTTTGAGACCCAGTACTTC
CDR3: CASSGWTGFETQYF

D: TRBD1
J: TRBJ2-7
size: .
V: TRBV14
DNA: TGTGCCAGCAGCTCCCGGGACAGGGGGGCCGAGCAGTACTTC
CDR3: CASSSRDRGAEQYF

D: .
J: TRBJ2-7
size: once
V: TRBV13
DNA: TGTGCCAGCAGCTTCGAGGGCGACGAGCAGTACTTC
CDR3: CASSFEGDEQYF

D: .
J: TRBJ2-2
size: .
V: TRBV29-1
DNA: TGCAGCGTTGTTAAGGATAACACCGGGGAGCTGTTTTTT
CDR3: CSVVKDNTGELFF

D: .
J: TRBJ1-5
size: .
V: TRBV29-1
DNA: TGCAGCGTTGAAGATGGGTCCAATCAGCCCCAGCATTTT
CDR3: CSVEDGSNQPQHF

D: TRBD1
J: TRBJ2-7
size: .
V: TRBV5-5
DNA: TGTGCCAGCAGCCCGATGACAGGGTCGGGCGAGCAGTACTTC
CDR3: CASSPMTGSGEQYF

D: TRBD1
J: TRBJ2-1
size: .
V: TRBV29-1
DNA: TGCAGCGTTGACGGACAGGAATTCTACAATGAGCAGTTCTTC
CDR3: CSVDGQEFYNEQFF

D: .
J: TRBJ2-3
size: many
V: TRBV11-2
DNA: TGTGCCAGCAGCTTTCGCCCAGACATTCAAATGGATACGCAGTATTTT
CDR3: CASSFRPDIQMDTQYF

D: .
J: TRBJ2-1
size: .
V: TRBV6-5
DNA: TGTGCCAGCAGTCCCAGCCCTTATGAGCAGTTCTTC
CDR3: CASSPSPYEQFF